This TCR beta chain was captured in a study of blood T cell repertoires in COVID-19. This CDR3 comprises 13 residues. The V segment lost 10 bases and the J segment 4 bases; nucleotides outside the gene matches: 8. Per the germline V gene, CDR1 is MNHNY and CDR2 is SVGAGI (reference sequence). Methods used by the authors: The assay estimated nucleated cells by amplifying reference gene primers. Only in-frame clones appear in the TCRdb table, and some are missing; sequencing was by immunoSEQ multiplex PCR. V and J calls and clone size are as listed in that table; D and trimming were resolved from the DNA. In the table there are nearly 110,000 clones, less than 90% of which are singletons.

The chain employs TRBV6-6 and TRBJ1-1; TRBD1 aligns across 8 bases. The sequence derives from a human donor in a cohort sampled during active COVID-19. The sequenced material came from peripheral blood. The CDR3 loop reads CATRQGMATEAFF. In DNA, the CDR3 is TGTGCCACACGACAGGGGATGGCCACTGAAGCTTTCTTT.